This T cell receptor (beta chain) stems from a study of T cells after yellow fever vaccination. Study-wide findings and caveats: Though it reached lower strength, the secondary response hit its peak faster, day 5 versus 15. Most clones from primary vaccination were detected again post-booster (roughly 95% CD4, 88% CD8).

TCRdb analysed the 5' RACE reads with MiXCR anew, one entry per CDR3 protein. The sample has about 4,600 distinct CDR3 sequences, over 3% seen once; the top ten hold over 45%. This clonotype was found many times. The CDR3 covers 15 residues. V dropped 3 bases and J dropped 4 bases, with 13 bases sitting between them. Per germline, CDR1 MNHEY and CDR2 SMNVEV (reference sequence). This specimen was PBMCs, either bulk or a sorted T-cell subset (CD4+, CD8+, memory, or dextramer-sorted; not recorded which), taken 15 days after the yellow fever booster vaccination. The sequence derives from a man aged 25 to 40 who received the YFV17D yellow fever vaccine. The chain carries TRBV27 and TRBJ2-1; D is unresolved. CDR3 coding DNA: TGTGCCAGCAGTTTCGCCCTGACACCTTACAATGAGCAGTTCTTC. This translates into CASSFALTPYNEQFF.